This T cell receptor beta chain originates from a study of PD-1 blockade in classical Hodgkin lymphoma. Whole-study context: On a schedule of every 2 weeks, patients received nivolumab 3 mg/kg intravenously.

This CDR3 spans 16 amino acids. Looked up from germline, CDR1 is SGHRS and CDR2 is YFSETQ. Trimming took 3 bases from V and 4 from J; bases not matched to a gene: 11. Points on this clone: No antigen is known for it.

All trial patients relapsed after autologous stem cell transplantation. Broader study findings: Newly diagnosed patients were said to have less baseline TCR diversity than healthy donors did. The drivers behind the repertoire differences, possibly disease activity or prior therapy, remain undefined. Patients excluded were those beginning nivolumab under 1 year after ASCT.

Sequencing was performed with immunoSEQ multiplex PCR; in TCRdb, only in-frame clones are kept and a portion is missing. This sample has 55,000 to 75,000 clones, with approximately 94% found just once. Material: peripheral blood mononuclear cells (PBMCs), obtained at baseline. V usage is TRBV5-1 and J usage is TRBJ2-7; 9 bases align to TRBD1. This sequence was found in a human donor with classical Hodgkin lymphoma. CDR3 in DNA: TGCGCCAGCAGCTCATACTCAACAGGGGGCGAATACGAGCAGTACTTC. The encoded protein is CASSSYSTGGEYEQYF.